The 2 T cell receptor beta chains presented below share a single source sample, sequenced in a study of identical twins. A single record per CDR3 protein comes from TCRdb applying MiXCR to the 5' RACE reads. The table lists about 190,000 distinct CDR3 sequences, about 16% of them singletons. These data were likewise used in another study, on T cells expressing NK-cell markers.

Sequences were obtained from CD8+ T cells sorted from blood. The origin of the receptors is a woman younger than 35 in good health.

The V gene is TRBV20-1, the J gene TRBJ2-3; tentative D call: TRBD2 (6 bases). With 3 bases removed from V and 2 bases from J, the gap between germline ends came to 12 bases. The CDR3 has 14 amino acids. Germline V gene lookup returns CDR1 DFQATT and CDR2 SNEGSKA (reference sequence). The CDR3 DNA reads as TGCAGTGCTAGTGCCCGGGAGCCCACAGATACGCAGTATTTT. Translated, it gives CSASAREPTDTQYF.

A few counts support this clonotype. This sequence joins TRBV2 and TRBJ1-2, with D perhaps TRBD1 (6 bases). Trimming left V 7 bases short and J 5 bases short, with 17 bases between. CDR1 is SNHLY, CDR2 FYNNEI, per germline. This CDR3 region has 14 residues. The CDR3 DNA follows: TGTGCCAGCATTATCTCGGACAGAGGGTATGGCTACACCTTC. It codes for CASIISDRGYGYTF.